These 21 T cell receptor beta chains originate from one sample sequenced in a study of metastatic and nonmetastatic thyroid tumors. Treatment of any kind had been given to no patient before thyroid surgery. TCRdb re-clonotyped the PCR reads via MiXCR. The sample has tens of thousands of clones; roughly 15% are singletons. Sequenced material: blood. Receptors were obtained from a female donor with papillary thyroid cancer or a benign thyroid nodule (not recorded which). Some clones in this sample may be carry-over from other donors' samples.

The J gene is TRBJ1-4, the V gene TRBV28; TRBD1 aligns across 9 bases. This CDR3 has 16 residues. Unmatched junction bases numbered 12, after V lost 3 bases and J lost 10 bases. Germline CDR1 and CDR2: MDHEN and SYDVKM. CDR3 in amino acids: CASSFSGTGPVGKLFF. CDR3 sequence (DNA): TGTGCCAGCAGTTTCTCAGGGACAGGGCCGGTTGGAAAACTGTTTTTT.

In its sample, this clone was seen many times. V is TRBV20-1 and J is TRBJ2-7; D call uncertain. CDR1 and CDR2 (germline): DFQATT, SNEGSKA (reference sequence). The CDR3 has 14 amino acids. V lost 2 bases and J lost 0, with 11 bases in between. The CDR3 DNA reads TGCAGTGCTAGATCCCGCTCTAGCTCCTACGAGCAGTACTTC. It encodes CSARSRSSSYEQYF.

This clone has at least ten counts. The chain carries TRBV2 and TRBJ2-4; no firm D call. There are 14 residues in the CDR3. In germline, CDR1 is SNHLY, CDR2 FYNNEI. V lost 11 bases to trimming and J lost 4 bases, with 18 bases between them. The CDR3 here is CACWGLRSKNIQYF. As DNA, the CDR3 is TGTGCCTGCTGGGGTCTGCGATCAAAAAACATTCAGTACTTC.

This clone was recorded a few times. This sequence joins TRBV28 and TRBJ2-7, with a weak D call TRBD1 (5 bases). The V gene lost 5 bases and the J gene lost 3 bases, with 11 bases spanning the gap. There are 13 residues in the CDR3. Germline V gene sequence: CDR1 MDHEN, CDR2 SYDVKM. Here the CDR3 DNA reads TGTGCCAGCAGTCCCCCAGGGATCTACGAGCAGTACTTC. Protein: CASSPPGIYEQYF.

V is TRBV12-3 or TRBV12-4 and J is TRBJ2-7, with 9 bases that match TRBD1. The V and J ends lost 3 bases and 1 base, in that order; junction bases with no gene match: 13. The CDR3 extends over 18 amino acids. CDR3: CASSFRVGGQGHSYEQYF. DNA for the CDR3: TGTGCCAGCAGTTTTCGAGTGGGGGGACAGGGACATTCCTACGAGCAGTACTTC.

This clone is medium-sized (0.01 to 0.1%) by share. This chain links TRBV9 with TRBJ2-5, with 9 bases fitting TRBD2. The CDR3 totals 15 residues. Germline V gene data show CDR1 as SGDLS and CDR2 as YYNGEE. The J segment lost 5 bases and the V segment lost 4 bases, leaving 9 bases of the junction unmatched. CDR3 amino acids: CASSPSGGRGETQYF. CDR3 sequence (DNA): TGTGCCAGCAGCCCTAGTGGCGGGAGGGGGGAGACCCAGTACTTC.

Details on this clone: A junction end diverges from the germline sequence, so it may reflect a read error. V usage is TRBV7-2 and J usage is TRBJ2-7, with TRBD1 matching 9 bases. Looked up from germline, CDR1 is SGHTA and CDR2 is FQGNSA. CDR3 length equals 14 residues. In DNA, the CDR3 is TGTGCCAGCAGCAACCGGGGACAGGGAGACGAACAGGGCTTC. It encodes CASSNRGQGDEQGF.

The rearrangement joins TRBV3-1 to TRBJ2-5; 7 bases are shared with TRBD2. The J segment lost 5 bases and the V segment lost 2 bases, leaving 5 bases of the junction unmatched. The CDR3 extends over 14 amino acids. The germline V gene has CDR1 LGHDT and CDR2 YNNKEL (reference sequence). In DNA, the CDR3 is TGTGCCAGCAGCCAAAACACGGGAGGTGAGACCCAGTACTTC. Its protein is CASSQNTGGETQYF.

Concerning this clone itself: A much larger clone differs from this one at a single base, so this may be a read error. V gene TRBV18 combines with J gene TRBJ2-4, with no clear D. This CDR3 has 12 residues. Deletions cut 6 bases from V and 8 bases from J, with 11 bases between. The germline V gene encodes CDR1 KGHSH and CDR2 LQKENI. The CDR3 DNA sequence: TGTGCCAGCTCGTCGTACTGGGACATTCAGTACTTC. Amino acid sequence: CASSSYWDIQYF.

A few counts support this clone. One junction end does not reproduce the germline sequence, and a read error may be involved. This sample also contains other DNA sequences that code for the same CDR3. The J gene is TRBJ1-6, the V gene TRBV28; no definite D call. Germline lookup yields CDR1 MDHEN and CDR2 SYDVKM. The CDR3 spans 14 residues. CDR3 loop: CASSPRPYNSPLHF. The CDR3 DNA follows: TGCGCCAGCAGTCCCCGACCGTATAATTCACCCCTCCACTTT.

This clone was counted only a few times. The chain has TRBV19 and TRBJ1-2, with D perhaps TRBD1 (6 bases). V shed 9 bases and J shed 14 bases, with 28 bases lying between them. The CDR3 extends over 14 amino acids. Germline V CDR1 and CDR2: LNHDA, SQIVND (reference sequence). The CDR3 DNA is TGTGCCAGCAGACAGGTGGGGACTGACTATGGCCAAACCTTC. Its translation: CASRQVGTDYGQTF.

In its sample, this clone was seen many times. The V call is TRBV6-1, the J call TRBJ1-4; D unresolved. The V gene lost 7 bases and the J gene lost 7 bases, with 10 bases spanning the gap. The CDR3 covers 12 residues. Germline V gene lookup returns CDR1 MNHNS and CDR2 SASEGT. CDR3 DNA: TGTGCCAGCACAGAGAGTGGTGAAAAACTGTTTTTT. This translates into CASTESGEKLFF.

The chain is built from TRBV5-1 and TRBJ1-2; 7 nucleotides agree with TRBD1. Germline V gene sequence: CDR1 SGHRS, CDR2 YFSETQ. With V trimmed by 6 bases and J by 1 base, 6 bases remained unmatched. The CDR3 length is 14 residues. The DNA of the CDR3 is TGCGCCAGCAATCCAGGGGGAGGTAACTATGGCTACACCTTC. Protein sequence: CASNPGGGNYGYTF.

This chain joins TRBV20-1 and TRBJ2-5; 14 bases fit TRBD2. This CDR3 contains 16 residues. The germline CDR1 and CDR2 sequences are DFQATT and SNEGSKA (reference sequence). Losses at the gene ends were 4 bases for V and 2 bases for J; bases not matched to a gene: 6. The CDR3 loop reads CSAIRTSGRRQETQYF. The CDR3 DNA reads TGCAGTGCTATTAGGACTAGCGGGAGGAGACAAGAGACCCAGTACTTC.

Comment on this clone: The CDR3 does not close with the conserved phenylalanine or tryptophan, likely indicating a read error. The DNA is left out, because the CDR3 cannot be placed on it with certainty; the CDR3 is given as TCRdb lists it. The V and J genes are TRBV7-2 and TRBJ1-5; the listed D gene, TRBD1, was not tested against the DNA. Both ends counted, the CDR3 spans 15 residues. Germline assignment: CDR1 SGHTA and CDR2 FQGNSA. The CDR3 loop is CASSLVQAPNQPLHI.

The table lists this clone with many counts. The chain has TRBV20-1 and TRBJ2-5; tentative D call: TRBD2 (6 bases). This CDR3 is 13 amino acids long. Germline V gene data show CDR1 as DFQATT and CDR2 as SNEGSKA (reference sequence). Trimming stripped 3 bases from V and 5 bases from J, with 13 bases between. The CDR3 region is CSARVGSTETQYF. Here the CDR3 DNA reads TGCAGTGCTAGGGTCGGGAGCACCGAGACCCAGTACTTC.

The J gene is TRBJ2-3, the V gene TRBV5-1; D is possibly TRBD1 or TRBD2 (5 bases each). CDR3 length: 15 amino acids. V was clipped by 1 base and J by 4 bases, with 13 bases between them. Germline V gene data show CDR1 as SGHRS and CDR2 as YFSETQ. CDR3 sequence reads: CASSLLQRGADTQYF. CDR3 nucleotides: TGCGCCAGCAGCTTGTTGCAGAGGGGCGCAGATACGCAGTATTTT.

There are many counts of this clone. The V call is TRBV6-1, the J call TRBJ1-5, with D uncertain. V dropped 2 bases and J dropped 6 bases, with 20 bases sitting between them. The CDR3 is 17 residues long. The germline CDR1 and CDR2 sequences are MNHNS and SASEGT. The CDR3 reads CASSELPQVGNRQPQHF. CDR3 bases: TGTGCCAGCAGTGAATTACCCCAGGTTGGGAATCGTCAGCCCCAGCATTTT.

This clone was detected many times. V is TRBV3-1 and J is TRBJ1-3, with D unresolved. Germline CDR1 is LGHDT and CDR2 is YNNKEL (reference sequence). Trimming removed 2 bases at V and 0 bases at J, with 8 bases between. The CDR3 has 15 amino acids. CDR3 sequence reads: CASSQSGISGNTIYF. CDR3 DNA: TGTGCCAGCAGCCAATCCGGGATCTCTGGAAACACCATATATTTT.

The gene calls are TRBV9 and TRBJ2-3; TRBD1 aligns across 7 bases. The V gene's germline CDR1 is SGDLS and CDR2 YYNGEE. The trim removed 3 bases at V and 3 bases at J, leaving 10 bases unmatched. The CDR3 has 16 residues. CDR3 in amino acids: CASSESDRVGTDTQYF. CDR3 bases: TGTGCCAGCAGCGAAAGTGACAGGGTTGGTACAGATACGCAGTATTTT. Filled out from reference TRBV9 and TRBJ2-3, the complete variable domain reads DSGVTQTPKHLITATGQRVTLRCSPRSGDLSVYWYQQSLDQGLQFLIQYYNGEERAKGNILERFSAQQFPDLHSELNLSSLELGDSALYFCASSESDRVGTDTQYFGPGTRLTVL.

This clone is termed medium-sized (0.01 to 0.1%). J is TRBJ2-1 and V is TRBV2; weak D call: TRBD1 (6 bases). The germline gives CDR1 SNHLY, CDR2 FYNNEI. The ends were cut back, 7 bases at V and 4 bases at J, with 14 bases in the middle. The CDR3 totals 14 residues. CDR3 DNA sequence: TGTGCCAGCACCCGGGACACAACTTACAATGAGCAGTTCTTC. Its protein is CASTRDTTYNEQFF.